This T cell receptor beta chain was recovered during a study of T-cell memory formation after mild COVID-19. Overall study findings and caveats: What remained unconfirmed was the SARS-CoV-2 specificity of second-wave clones peaking on day 37. The CD4+ clones that contracted clustered mainly within CM and EM, and the CD8+ clones concentrated in EMRA.

Trimming left V 4 bases short and J 7 bases short, with 15 bases between. Germline V gives CDR1 SGHDT, CDR2 YYEEEE. CDR3 length: 14 residues. This clonotype was observed a few times. Antigen unknown. 5'RACE primed at constant segments yielded TCR alpha and TCR beta cDNA libraries bearing sample barcodes and UMIs. TCRdb independently ran MiXCR on the 5' RACE reads; one entry per CDR3 protein. The table shows around 300,000 distinct CDR3 sequences, with roughly 13% occurring only once. The chain links TRBV5-6 to TRBJ2-4, with D perhaps matching TRBD1 (6 bases). This receptor was identified in a man in his late teens or twenties who had mild COVID-19 (a few samples of this study predate the infection). Cell type and time point are not known. The source material was PBMCs or a T cell subset sorted from them (not recorded which). The CDR3 protein is CASSPTGNGNIQYF. In DNA, the CDR3 is TGTGCCAGCAGCCCAACAGGGAATGGGAACATTCAGTACTTC.